These T cell receptor beta chains were read from a single sample in a study of beta chain features in type 1 diabetes. Generated by immunoSEQ multiplex PCR, the TCRdb table keeps only in-frame clones and is missing some. There are 200,000 to 250,000 clones in the sample; about 26% occur only once, and 4% lies in the top ten. The material sequenced was central memory CD4+ T cells from blood. Receptors originate from a man younger than 45 in good health. The CDR3 runs from the conserved cysteine through the conserved F or W. The D gene is left open where the match is weak. Size is omitted from some rows. Given values are once, few, many or a class for expanded clones.

V	J	size	D	DNA	CDR3
TRBV5-1	TRBJ2-2	NA	TRBD1	TGCGCCAGCAGCTTCAGGGGGCCCCCCACCGGGGAGCTGTTTTTT	CASSFRGPPTGELFF
TRBV30	TRBJ1-5	few	NA	TGTGCCTGGGGAGGGGTTAATCAGCCCCAGCATTTT	CAWGGVNQPQHF
TRBV18	TRBJ2-7	NA	NA	TGTGCCAGCTCACTAAGCAACTCCTACGAGCAGTACTTC	CASSLSNSYEQYF
TRBV7-9	TRBJ2-1	NA	TRBD2	TGTGCCAGCAGCTCCGGGACTAGCGGGAGTGGGGACAATGAGCAGTTCTTC	CASSSGTSGSGDNEQFF
TRBV18	TRBJ1-1	few	NA	TGTGCCAGCTCCCGACTGATGAACACTGAAGCTTTCTTT	CASSRLMNTEAFF
TRBV7-9	TRBJ2-2	few	NA	TGTGCCAGCGGGCAGGGAGGTACCGGGGAGCTGTTTTTT	CASGQGGTGELFF
TRBV6-6	TRBJ2-2	NA	NA	TGTGCCAGCAGGCACAGTAATAGTCCCACCGGGGAGCTGTTTTTT	CASRHSNSPTGELFF
TRBV6-6	TRBJ2-7	NA	NA	TGTGCCAGCAGTTACCCAACCCAGACAGGCTCCTACGAGCAGTACTTC	CASSYPTQTGSYEQYF
TRBV30	TRBJ2-3	NA	NA	TGTGCCGGCCTAAGGCAGGATAGCACAGATACGCAGTATTTT	CAGLRQDSTDTQYF
TRBV11-2	TRBJ2-4	NA	TRBD2	TGTGCCAGCAGCTTGCTAGCGGGAGTGGACATTCAGTACTTC	CASSLLAGVDIQYF
TRBV30	TRBJ2-5	NA	NA	TGTGCTGGCAGGGAAGGGAGGGAGACCCAGTACTTC	CAGREGRETQYF
TRBV30	TRBJ1-1	NA	NA	TGTGCTCGAGGGGGTAACTCGGGGATGAACACTGAAGCTTTCTTT	CARGGNSGMNTEAFF
TRBV29-1	TRBJ2-3	NA	NA	TGCAGCGTAAGGGACGGAACAGATACGCAGTATTTT	CSVRDGTDTQYF
TRBV29-1	TRBJ2-7	NA	NA	TGCAGCGGCTCGATCGGGCAGCCGGGACTCGAGCAGTACTTC	CSGSIGQPGLEQYF
TRBV29-1	TRBJ2-1	few	TRBD2	TGCAGCGTTGGTCGGGAGGTTCCCTACAATGAGCAGTTCTTC	CSVGREVPYNEQFF
TRBV4-2	TRBJ1-2	few	NA	TGTGCCAGCAGCCAAGAAGACTATAACTATGGCTACACCTTC	CASSQEDYNYGYTF
TRBV10-3	TRBJ2-5	NA	TRBD2	TGTGCCATCAGGGGGACTAGCGGAGAAGAGACCCAGTACTTC	CAIRGTSGEETQYF
TRBV11-2	TRBJ2-2	once	NA	TGTGCCAGCAGCTTAGCGGCAGGGGTAGTTGGCACCGGGGAGCTGTTTTTT	CASSLAAGVVGTGELFF
TRBV5-4	TRBJ2-1	few	TRBD2	TGTGCCAGCAGCTTGAAGGGACTAGTATACGACAATGAGCAGTTCTTC	CASSLKGLVYDNEQFF
TRBV25-1	TRBJ2-7	NA	NA	TGTGCCAGCAGTGAAAGCGGCAGCTCCTACGAGCAGTACTTC	CASSESGSSYEQYF
TRBV6-5	TRBJ1-2	NA	NA	TGTGCCAGCACCCCCGCCTTAGGCCACGGCTACACCTTC	CASTPALGHGYTF
TRBV20-1	TRBJ2-7	NA	NA	TGCAGTGCTAGAGGGCCCTACGAGCAGTACTTC	CSARGPYEQYF
TRBV7-9	TRBJ2-2	many	NA	TGTGCCAGCAGCCCGGTCTCGAACACCGGGGAGCTGTTTTTT	CASSPVSNTGELFF
TRBV5-1	TRBJ2-3	few	TRBD2	TGCGCCAGCAGCTTGGCCGGCACTAGCGGGTTCACAGATACGCAGTATTTT	CASSLAGTSGFTDTQYF
TRBV5-1	TRBJ2-3	NA	TRBD1	TGCGCCAGCAGCTTGGGGGACAGGGAAGCAGATACGCAGTATTTT	CASSLGDREADTQYF
TRBV7-2	TRBJ1-1	NA	NA	TGTGCCAGCAGCTTGGGGGCGCGGGACACTGAAGCTTTCTTT	CASSLGARDTEAFF
TRBV5-6	TRBJ2-7	few	NA	TGTGCCAGCAGCGTAGACCCGGTGGGATCCTACGAGCAGTACTTC	CASSVDPVGSYEQYF
TRBV4-3	TRBJ2-1	many	NA	TGCGCCAGCAGCCATATCCACGGCGATGAGCAGTTCTTC	CASSHIHGDEQFF